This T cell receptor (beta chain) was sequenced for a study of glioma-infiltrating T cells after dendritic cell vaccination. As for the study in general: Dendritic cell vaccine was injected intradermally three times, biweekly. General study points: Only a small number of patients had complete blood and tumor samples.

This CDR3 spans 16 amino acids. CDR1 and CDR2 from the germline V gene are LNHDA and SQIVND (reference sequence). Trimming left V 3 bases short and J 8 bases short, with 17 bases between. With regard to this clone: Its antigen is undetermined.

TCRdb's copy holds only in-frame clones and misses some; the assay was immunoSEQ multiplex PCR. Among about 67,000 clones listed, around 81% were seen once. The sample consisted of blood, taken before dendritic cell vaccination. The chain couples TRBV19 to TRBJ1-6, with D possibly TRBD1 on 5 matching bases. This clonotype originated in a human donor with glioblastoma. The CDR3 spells CASSMDDSPWDSPLHF. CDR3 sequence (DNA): TGTGCCAGTAGTATGGATGACAGTCCCTGGGATTCACCCCTCCACTTT.